Listed below are T cell receptor beta chains from one sample, sequenced in a study of control samples from healthy donors and cancer patients. The data were produced by immunoSEQ multiplex PCR, yet TCRdb's version contains in-frame clones alone and is incomplete. The sample has around 100,000 clones; 80% to 90% are singletons. Source material: PBMCs. The receptors originated from a man in his fifties or sixties with lung cancer. CDR3s include the opening cysteine and the closing phenylalanine or tryptophan. A D gene is named only where the DNA matches it firmly. Clone size is not always given. Where it is, it says once, few, many or a class for expanded clones.

J gene,V gene,D gene,clone size,CDR3 protein,CDR3 DNA
TRBJ2-1,TRBV30,NA,few,CASNRGSLNNEQFF,TGTGCCTCGAATAGGGGCTCCCTTAACAATGAGCAGTTCTTC
TRBJ1-4,TRBV6-5,NA,NA,CASRIFTGRNEKLFF,TGTGCCAGCAGAATTTTTACAGGGAGGAATGAAAAACTGTTTTTT
TRBJ1-3,TRBV5-1,NA,NA,CASSEQGVGNTIYF,TGCGCCAGCAGTGAACAGGGCGTCGGAAACACCATATATTTT
TRBJ1-1,TRBV11-1,NA,NA,CASSFSQGNTEAFF,TGTGCCAGCAGCTTCAGCCAGGGGAACACTGAAGCTTTCTTT
TRBJ1-5,TRBV7-9,TRBD1,NA,CASSQIPGTVNNQPQHF,TGTGCCAGCAGCCAAATACCCGGGACAGTCAACAATCAGCCCCAGCATTTT
TRBJ1-2,TRBV5-1,NA,NA,CASSLLTENYGYTF,TGCGCCAGCAGCTTGCTGACAGAAAACTATGGCTACACCTTC
TRBJ2-2,TRBV9,TRBD2,NA,CASSVGGLAGAKAGELFF,TGTGCCAGCAGCGTAGGTGGTCTAGCGGGGGCCAAGGCCGGGGAGCTGTTTTTT
TRBJ2-5,TRBV5-1,NA,NA,CASSPEGVETQYF,TGCGCCAGCAGCCCGGAGGGGGTAGAGACCCAGTACTTC
TRBJ2-3,TRBV29-1,NA,NA,CSVRSRLRTEASVTDTQYF,TGCAGCGTTCGCTCCCGCCTACGTACAGAGGCCAGCGTCACAGATACGCAGTATTTT
TRBJ1-1,TRBV6-4,TRBD1,few,CASSDNTGGNTEAFF,TGTGCCAGCAGTGATAACACAGGGGGCAACACTGAAGCTTTCTTT
TRBJ1-6,TRBV3-1/TRBV3-2,TRBD1,NA,CASSHTGQGDNSPLHF,TGTGCCAGCAGCCACACAGGACAGGGTGATAATTCACCCCTCCACTTT
TRBJ1-3,TRBV3-1/TRBV3-2,NA,NA,CASSWGPGNTIYF,TGTGCCAGCAGCTGGGGACCTGGAAACACCATATATTTT
TRBJ1-2,TRBV12-3/TRBV12-4,NA,NA,CASSLTQNYGYTF,TGTGCCAGCAGTTTAACACAGAACTATGGCTACACCTTC
TRBJ1-5,TRBV18,NA,NA,CASSPGGQNSNQPQHF,TGTGCCAGCTCACCAGGAGGACAGAATAGCAATCAGCCCCAGCATTTT